The 6 T cell receptor beta chains in this list originate from one sample, sequenced in a study of blood T cells in healthy people across ages. Sample-barcoded 5' priming and a J-beta primer mix drove a second PCR of 7 to 11 cycles. TCRdb passed the 5' RACE reads through MiXCR, listing each CDR3 protein once. This table holds around 900,000 distinct CDR3 sequences, roughly 51% found once. The sequenced sample consisted of blood. The receptors were gathered from a woman aged 55-75 years in good health.

This clonotype showed up just a few times. The chain combines TRBV12-3 or TRBV12-4 with TRBJ2-5; 13 bases align to TRBD2. J was trimmed by 4 bases and V by 7 bases; bases with no gene match: 9. CDR3 length: 16 residues. CDR3 DNA sequence: TGTGCCAGCACCCTCGGACTAGCGGGAGACTCAGAGACCCAGTACTTC. Translating gives CASTLGLAGDSETQYF.

This clonotype was counted only a few times. The chain is built from TRBV4-2 and TRBJ1-1, with 9 bases lining up with TRBD1. The V and J ends lost 1 base and 3 bases, in that order; junction bases with no gene match: 3. The CDR3 totals 15 residues. Germline CDR1 and CDR2: LGHNA and YNFKEQ. Here the CDR3 reads CASSQGTGAYTEAFF. For the CDR3, the DNA is TGTGCCAGCAGCCAAGGGACAGGGGCTTACACTGAAGCTTTCTTT.

The rearrangement links TRBV20-1 to TRBJ2-7; D ambiguous. Germline V CDR1 and CDR2: DFQATT, SNEGSKA (reference sequence). V was trimmed by 4 bases and J by 2 bases, leaving 12 bases between them. CDR3 length equals 13 residues. The CDR3 DNA reads TGCAGTGCTATTCCAGTCCTAGCCTACGAGCAGTACTTC. Its translation is CSAIPVLAYEQYF.

This clonotype came up a few times. V is TRBV9 and J is TRBJ2-7; D perhaps matches TRBD1 (5 bases). Germline V gene lookup returns CDR1 SGDLS and CDR2 YYNGEE. V dropped 0 bases and J dropped 0 bases, with 10 bases sitting between them. The CDR3 runs to 15 residues. The CDR3 loop reads CASSVGTSSSYEQYF. The CDR3 DNA follows: TGTGCCAGCAGCGTAGGGACATCCAGCTCCTACGAGCAGTACTTC. Looking up the rest from reference TRBV9 and TRBJ2-7 gives the full variable domain: DSGVTQTPKHLITATGQRVTLRCSPRSGDLSVYWYQQSLDQGLQFLIQYYNGEERAKGNILERFSAQQFPDLHSELNLSSLELGDSALYFCASSVGTSSSYEQYFGPGTRLTVT.

The chain links TRBV7-9 to TRBJ2-7; TRBD2 aligns across 9 bases. Germline assignment: CDR1 SEHNR and CDR2 FQNEAQ (reference sequence). The CDR3 is 19 residues long. With 5 bases clipped from V and 0 bases from J, the junction kept 17 bases outside the gene matches. The CDR3 loop is CASSPVLAGSRSSSYEQYF. Written as DNA, the CDR3 is TGTGCCAGCAGCCCCGTGCTAGCGGGATCCCGATCGAGCTCCTACGAGCAGTACTTC.

The chain is built from TRBV30 and TRBJ2-7; 7 nucleotides align to TRBD2. Germline V gene lookup returns CDR1 GTSNPN and CDR2 SVGIG (reference sequence). The CDR3 contains 17 residues. The J segment lost 2 bases and the V segment lost 0 bases, leaving 13 bases of the junction unmatched. The CDR3 loop is CAWSVEGHLSGTYEQYF. In nucleotides, the CDR3 is TGTGCCTGGAGTGTAGAGGGCCATTTAAGCGGGACCTACGAGCAGTACTTC.